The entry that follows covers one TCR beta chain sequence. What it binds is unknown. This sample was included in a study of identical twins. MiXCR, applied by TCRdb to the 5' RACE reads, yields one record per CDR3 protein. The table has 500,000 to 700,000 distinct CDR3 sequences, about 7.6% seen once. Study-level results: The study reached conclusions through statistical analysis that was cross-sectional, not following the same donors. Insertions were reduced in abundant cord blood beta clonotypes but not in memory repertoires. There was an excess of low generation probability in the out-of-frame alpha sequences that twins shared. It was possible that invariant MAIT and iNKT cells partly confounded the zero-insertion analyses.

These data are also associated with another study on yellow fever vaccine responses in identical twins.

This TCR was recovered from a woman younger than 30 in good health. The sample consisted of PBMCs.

The DNA for the CDR3 is TGTGCCACCAGTTATAGGGACGGCGAGCAGTACTTC. Translation gives CATSYRDGEQYF. The chain employs TRBV24-1 and TRBJ2-7, with D perhaps matching TRBD1 or TRBD2 (5 bases each). CDR1 and CDR2 (germline): KGHDR, SFDVKD. V dropped 6 bases and J dropped 6 bases, with 11 bases sitting between them. The CDR3 runs 12 residues.